The entry below gives a single TCR beta chain sequence along with its context. The target antigen is unknown. One end of the junction does not line up with germline, which may come from a read error. CDR3 length: 14 amino acids. Germline lookup yields CDR1 SGHTA and CDR2 FQGNSA. The data belong to a study of neurological immune-mediated disorders. Study outcomes and limitations: The phylogenetic placement of 18 of 34 multiple sclerosis patients' repertoires in one related-CDR3 cluster constitutes a possible signature.

The unsorted libraries were produced from 2 million PBMCs held at -80 C. The cDNA was synthesized by 5'RACE incorporating 10-nucleotide random UMIs. TCRdb recomputed calls from the 5' RACE reads with MiXCR, one row per CDR3 protein. This table holds 55,000 to 70,000 distinct CDR3 sequences, around 3.9% found once. Source material: PBMCs. The receptor was isolated from a man aged 30 to 39 with multiple sclerosis. This chain links TRBV7-2 with TRBJ1-5; D is ambiguous. The CDR3 reads CASSLGRVNWPQNF. Written as DNA, the CDR3 is TGTGCCAGCAGCTTAGGGCGGGTTAACTGGCCCCAGAATTTT.